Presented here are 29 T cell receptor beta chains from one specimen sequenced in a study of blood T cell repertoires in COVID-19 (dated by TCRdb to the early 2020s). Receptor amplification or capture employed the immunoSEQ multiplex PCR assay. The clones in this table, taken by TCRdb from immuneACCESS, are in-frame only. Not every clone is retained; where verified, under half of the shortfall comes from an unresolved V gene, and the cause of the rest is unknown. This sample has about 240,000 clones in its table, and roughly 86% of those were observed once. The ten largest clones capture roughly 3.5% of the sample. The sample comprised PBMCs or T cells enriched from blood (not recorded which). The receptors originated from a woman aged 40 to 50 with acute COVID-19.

This chain's CDR3 is CASSLFPDRGQGGYTF. CDR3 bases: TGTGCCAGCAGCTTATTCCCCGACAGGGGCCAGGGAGGCTACACCTTC. V usage is TRBV7-9 and J usage is TRBJ1-2; the match to TRBD1 covers 8 bases. The ends lost 2 bases at V and 8 bases at J; junction bases unmatched: 13. CDR1 and CDR2 (germline): SEHNR, FQNEAQ (reference sequence). CDR3 length: 16 amino acids.

Written as DNA, the CDR3 is TGTGCCAGCAAAACAGGGTCGGCCACTGAAGCTTTCTTT. Its protein is CASKTGSATEAFF. The chain is built from TRBV27 and TRBJ1-1, with D perhaps matching TRBD1 (6 bases). Trimming cost V 7 bases and J 4 bases, with 13 bases left between them. Germline CDR1 is MNHEY and CDR2 is SMNVEV (reference sequence). CDR3 size: 13 residues.

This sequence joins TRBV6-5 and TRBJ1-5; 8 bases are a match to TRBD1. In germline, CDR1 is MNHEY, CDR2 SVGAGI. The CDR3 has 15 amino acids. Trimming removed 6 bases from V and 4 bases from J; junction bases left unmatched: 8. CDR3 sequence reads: CASRNTGGPNQPQHF. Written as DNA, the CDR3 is TGTGCCAGCAGAAACACAGGGGGACCAAATCAGCCCCAGCATTTT.

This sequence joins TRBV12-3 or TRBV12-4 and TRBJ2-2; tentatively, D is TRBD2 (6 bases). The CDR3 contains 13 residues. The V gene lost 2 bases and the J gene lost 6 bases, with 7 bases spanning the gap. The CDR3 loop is CASSLRESGELFF. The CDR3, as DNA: TGTGCCAGCAGTTTACGGGAGTCCGGGGAGCTGTTTTTT.

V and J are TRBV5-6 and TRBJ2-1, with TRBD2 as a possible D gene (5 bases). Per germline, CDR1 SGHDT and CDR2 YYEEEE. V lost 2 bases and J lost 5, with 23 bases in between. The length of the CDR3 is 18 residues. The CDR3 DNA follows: TGTGCCAGCAGCTTCTTAGTTGCAGGCCCTAGCTCTAACAATGAGCAGTTCTTC. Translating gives CASSFLVAGPSSNNEQFF.

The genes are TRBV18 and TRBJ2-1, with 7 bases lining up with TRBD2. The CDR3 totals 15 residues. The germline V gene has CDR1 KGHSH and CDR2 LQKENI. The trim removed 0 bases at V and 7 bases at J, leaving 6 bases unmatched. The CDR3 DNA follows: TGTGCCAGCTCACCACCGGCGGGGGAGGTTAATGAGCAGTTCTTC. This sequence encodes CASSPPAGEVNEQFF.

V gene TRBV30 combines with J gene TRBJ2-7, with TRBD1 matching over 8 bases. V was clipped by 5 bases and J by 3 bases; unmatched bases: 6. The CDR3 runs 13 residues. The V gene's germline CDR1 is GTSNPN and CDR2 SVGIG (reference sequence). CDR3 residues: CAWAPGQGYEQYF. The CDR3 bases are TGTGCCTGGGCCCCCGGACAGGGCTACGAGCAGTACTTC.

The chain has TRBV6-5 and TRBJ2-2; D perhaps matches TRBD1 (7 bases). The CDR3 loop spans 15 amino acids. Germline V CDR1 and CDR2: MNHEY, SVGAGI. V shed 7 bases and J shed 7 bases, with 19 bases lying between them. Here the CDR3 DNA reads TGTGCCAGCAATCGCCAGGGGGGCGCGGGCGGGGAGCTGTTTTTT. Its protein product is CASNRQGGAGGELFF.

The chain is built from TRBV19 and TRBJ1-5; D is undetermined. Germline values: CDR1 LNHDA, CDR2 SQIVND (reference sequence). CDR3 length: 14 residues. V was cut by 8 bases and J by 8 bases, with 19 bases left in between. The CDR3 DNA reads TGTGCCAGTGGGTCCCGGGATCCGTGGGAGCCCCAGCATTTT. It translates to CASGSRDPWEPQHF.

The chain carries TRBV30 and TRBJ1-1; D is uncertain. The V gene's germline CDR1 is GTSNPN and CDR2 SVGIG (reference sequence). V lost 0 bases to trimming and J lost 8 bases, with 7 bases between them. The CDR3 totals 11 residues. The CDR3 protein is CAWSVLREAFF. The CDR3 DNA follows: TGTGCCTGGAGTGTACTAAGAGAAGCTTTCTTT.

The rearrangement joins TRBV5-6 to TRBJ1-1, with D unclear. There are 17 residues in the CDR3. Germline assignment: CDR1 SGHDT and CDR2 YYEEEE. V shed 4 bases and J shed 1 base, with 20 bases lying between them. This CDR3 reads CASSRSTFGVPNTEAFF. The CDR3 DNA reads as TGTGCCAGCAGCCGCAGTACATTCGGGGTACCGAACACTGAAGCTTTCTTT.

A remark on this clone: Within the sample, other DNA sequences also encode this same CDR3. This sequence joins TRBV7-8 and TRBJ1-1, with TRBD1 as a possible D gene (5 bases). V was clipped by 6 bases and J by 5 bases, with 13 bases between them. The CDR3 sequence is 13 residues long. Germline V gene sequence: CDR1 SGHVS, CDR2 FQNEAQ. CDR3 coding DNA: TGTGCCAGCAGTTTGGGGGGAGGGACTGAAGCTTTCTTT. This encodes CASSLGGGTEAFF.

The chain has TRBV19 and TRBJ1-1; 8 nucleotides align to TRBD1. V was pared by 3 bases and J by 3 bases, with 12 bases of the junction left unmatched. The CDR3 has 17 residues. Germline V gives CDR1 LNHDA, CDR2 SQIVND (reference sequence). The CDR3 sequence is CASSMAGTGGFYTEAFF. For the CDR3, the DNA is TGTGCCAGTAGTATGGCCGGTACAGGGGGGTTCTACACTGAAGCTTTCTTT.

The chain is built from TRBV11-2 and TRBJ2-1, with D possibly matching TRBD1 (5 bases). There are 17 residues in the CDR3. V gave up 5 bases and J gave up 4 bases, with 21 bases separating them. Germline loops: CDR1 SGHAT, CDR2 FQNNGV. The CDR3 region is CASSLPLGDRTYNEQFF. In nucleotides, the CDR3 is TGTGCCAGCAGCCTACCCCTAGGTGATAGGACATACAATGAGCAGTTCTTC.

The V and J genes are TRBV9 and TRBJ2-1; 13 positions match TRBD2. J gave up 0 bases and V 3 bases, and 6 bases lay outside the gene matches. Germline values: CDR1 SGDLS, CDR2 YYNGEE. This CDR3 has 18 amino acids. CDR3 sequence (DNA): TGTGCCAGCAGCGATCAGTGGACTAGCGGGAGCTCCTACAATGAGCAGTTCTTC. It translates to CASSDQWTSGSSYNEQFF.

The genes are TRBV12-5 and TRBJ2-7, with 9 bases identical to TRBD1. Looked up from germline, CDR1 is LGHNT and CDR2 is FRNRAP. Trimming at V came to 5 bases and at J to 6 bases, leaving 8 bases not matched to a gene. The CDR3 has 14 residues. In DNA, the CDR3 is TGTGCTAGTGGTCCAGGACAGGGGAGGCGCGAGCAGTACTTC. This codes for CASGPGQGRREQYF.

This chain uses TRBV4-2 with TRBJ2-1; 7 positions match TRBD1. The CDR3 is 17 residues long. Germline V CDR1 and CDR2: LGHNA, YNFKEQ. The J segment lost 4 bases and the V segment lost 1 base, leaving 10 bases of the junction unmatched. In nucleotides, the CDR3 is TGTGCCAGCAGCCAAGGGGGGCAATTGACAGGGTACAATGAGCAGTTCTTC. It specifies CASSQGGQLTGYNEQFF.

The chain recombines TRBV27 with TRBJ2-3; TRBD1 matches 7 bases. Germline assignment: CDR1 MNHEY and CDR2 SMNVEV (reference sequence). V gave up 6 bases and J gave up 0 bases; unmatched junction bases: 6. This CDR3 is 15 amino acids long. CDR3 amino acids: CASSSNRGSTDTQYF. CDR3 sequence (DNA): TGTGCCAGCAGCTCCAACAGGGGTAGCACAGATACGCAGTATTTT.

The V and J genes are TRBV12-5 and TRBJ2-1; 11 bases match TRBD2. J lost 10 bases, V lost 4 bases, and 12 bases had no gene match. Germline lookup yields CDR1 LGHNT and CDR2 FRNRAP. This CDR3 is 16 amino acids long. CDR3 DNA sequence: TGTGCTAGTGGTTCCGGACAGGGGACTAGCGGAGAGGAGCAGTTCTTC. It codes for CASGSGQGTSGEEQFF.

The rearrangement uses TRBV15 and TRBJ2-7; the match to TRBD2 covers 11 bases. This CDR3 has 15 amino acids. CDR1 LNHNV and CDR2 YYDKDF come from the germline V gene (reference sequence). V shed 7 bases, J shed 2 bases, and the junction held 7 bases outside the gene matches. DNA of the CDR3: TGTGCCACCACCCCGGGACTAGCGGAAACCTACGAGCAGTACTTC. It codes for CATTPGLAETYEQYF.

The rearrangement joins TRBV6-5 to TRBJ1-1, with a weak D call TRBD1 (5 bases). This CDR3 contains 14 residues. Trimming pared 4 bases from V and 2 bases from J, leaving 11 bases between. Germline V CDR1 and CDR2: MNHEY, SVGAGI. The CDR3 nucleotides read TGTGCCAGCAGTTTTAGGGGCGCAAACACTGAAGCTTTCTTT. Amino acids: CASSFRGANTEAFF.

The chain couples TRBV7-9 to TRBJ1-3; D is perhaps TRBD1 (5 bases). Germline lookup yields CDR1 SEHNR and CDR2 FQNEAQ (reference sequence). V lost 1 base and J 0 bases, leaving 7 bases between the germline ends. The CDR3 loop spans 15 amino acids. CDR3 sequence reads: CASSLGGASGNTIYF. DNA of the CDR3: TGTGCCAGCAGCTTAGGCGGGGCCTCTGGAAACACCATATATTTT.

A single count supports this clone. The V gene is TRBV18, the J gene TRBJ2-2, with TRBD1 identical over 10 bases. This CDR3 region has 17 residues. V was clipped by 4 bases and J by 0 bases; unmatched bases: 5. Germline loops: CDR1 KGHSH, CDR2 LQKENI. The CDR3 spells CASSRGTGVTNTGELFF. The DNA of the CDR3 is TGTGCCAGCTCACGAGGGACAGGGGTAACGAACACCGGGGAGCTGTTTTTT.

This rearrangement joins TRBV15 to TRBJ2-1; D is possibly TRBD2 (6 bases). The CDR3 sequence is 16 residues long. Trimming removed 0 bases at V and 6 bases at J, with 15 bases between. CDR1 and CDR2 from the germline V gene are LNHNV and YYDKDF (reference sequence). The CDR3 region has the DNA TGTGCCACCAGCAGAGAAATTAGCGGCTTTGGCAATGAGCAGTTCTTC. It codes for CATSREISGFGNEQFF.

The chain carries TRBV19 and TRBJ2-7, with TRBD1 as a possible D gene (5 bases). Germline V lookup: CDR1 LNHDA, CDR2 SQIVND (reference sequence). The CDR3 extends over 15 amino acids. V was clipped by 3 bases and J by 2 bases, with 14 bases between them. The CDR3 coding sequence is TGTGCCAGTAGTATGCGGTGGCAGGGAACCTACGAGCAGTACTTC. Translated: CASSMRWQGTYEQYF.

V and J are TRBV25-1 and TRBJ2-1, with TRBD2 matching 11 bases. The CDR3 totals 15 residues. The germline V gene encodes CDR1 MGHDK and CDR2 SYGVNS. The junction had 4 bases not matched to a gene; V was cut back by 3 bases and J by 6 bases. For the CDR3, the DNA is TGTGCCAGCAGTGATAGCGGGAGGGCGGCCAATGAGCAGTTCTTC. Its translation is CASSDSGRAANEQFF.

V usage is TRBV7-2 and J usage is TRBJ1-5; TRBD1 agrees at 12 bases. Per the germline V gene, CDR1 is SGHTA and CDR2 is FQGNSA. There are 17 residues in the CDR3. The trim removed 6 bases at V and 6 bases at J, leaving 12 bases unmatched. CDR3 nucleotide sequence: TGTGCCAGCAGTCTTCCCTTAGGGACAGGGGGCTCTCAGCCCCAGCATTTT. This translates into CASSLPLGTGGSQPQHF.

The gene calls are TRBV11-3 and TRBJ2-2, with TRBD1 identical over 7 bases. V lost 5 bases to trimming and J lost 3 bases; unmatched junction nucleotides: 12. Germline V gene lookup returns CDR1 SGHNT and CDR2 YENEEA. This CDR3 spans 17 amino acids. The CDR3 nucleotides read TGTGCCAGCAGCCCATTTAACAGGGGCCCGGACACCGGGGAGCTGTTTTTT. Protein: CASSPFNRGPDTGELFF. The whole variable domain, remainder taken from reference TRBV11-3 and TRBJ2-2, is EAGVVQSPRYKIIEKKQPVAFWCNPISGHNTLYWYLQNLGQGPELLIRYENEEAVDDSQLPKDRFSAERLKGVDSTLKIQPAELGDSAVYLCASSPFNRGPDTGELFFGEGSRLTVL.

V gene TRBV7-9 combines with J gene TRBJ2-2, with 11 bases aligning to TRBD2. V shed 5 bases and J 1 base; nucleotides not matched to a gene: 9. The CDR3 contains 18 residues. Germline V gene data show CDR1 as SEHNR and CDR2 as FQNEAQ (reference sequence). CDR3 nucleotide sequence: TGTGCCAGCAGCACTACTGGACTAGCGGGTCGGAACACCGGGGAGCTGTTTTTT. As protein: CASSTTGLAGRNTGELFF.